These 10 T cell receptor beta chains came from one sample sequenced in a study of T cell responses to AZD1222 COVID-19 vaccine. TCRdb's table, derived via immunoSEQ multiplex PCR, lists solely in-frame clones and lacks some. The sample lists more than 100,000 clones, around 85% occurring once. Sequences were derived from peripheral blood, sampled on day 0 of AZD1222 vaccination. The receptor set was obtained from an adult in good health.

This sequence joins TRBV29-1 and TRBJ2-1, with 7 bases aligning to TRBD1. The V and J ends lost 6 bases and 3 bases, in that order; junction bases with no gene match: 8. Germline-derived CDR1 and CDR2 are SQVTM and ANQGSEA. The CDR3 runs 14 residues. The CDR3 nucleotides read TGCAGCGTCGAGACGGGACAGAGCTACAATGAGCAGTTCTTC. Its protein is CSVETGQSYNEQFF.

This chain links TRBV5-4 with TRBJ2-3; 7 bases align to TRBD1. This CDR3 has 16 amino acids. The junction had 6 bases not matched to a gene; V was cut back by 0 bases and J by 2 bases. CDR1 and CDR2 (germline): SGHNT, YYREEE (reference sequence). The CDR3 loop reads CASSLALGQSTDTQYF. As DNA, the CDR3 is TGTGCCAGCAGCTTGGCTTTGGGACAGTCCACAGATACGCAGTATTTT.

The V and J genes are TRBV5-1 and TRBJ2-7; a weak D match, TRBD1 (6 bases). Trimming took 5 bases from V and 4 from J, leaving 16 bases between them. The CDR3 totals 14 residues. Germline values: CDR1 SGHRS, CDR2 YFSETQ. This CDR3 reads CASRVTGNTYEQYF. CDR3 coding DNA: TGCGCCAGCAGAGTTACAGGGAATACTTACGAGCAGTACTTC.

The rearrangement uses TRBV6-5 and TRBJ1-3, with TRBD1 as a possible D gene (6 bases). This CDR3 region has 13 residues. Looked up from germline, CDR1 is MNHEY and CDR2 is SVGAGI. Trimming left V 10 bases short and J 7 bases short, with 17 bases between. CDR3 sequence (DNA): TGTGCCACCCAGCTGGACAGTCAGAACACCATATATTTT. Translating gives CATQLDSQNTIYF.

The V and J genes are TRBV12-3 or TRBV12-4 and TRBJ2-7, with D perhaps matching TRBD2 (6 bases). The V and J ends lost 6 bases and 9 bases respectively, with 18 bases between them. CDR3 length equals 13 residues. This chain's CDR3 is CASSPGLPLGQYF. CDR3 bases: TGTGCCAGCAGCCCGGGACTCCCTCTAGGGCAGTACTTC.

The rearrangement links TRBV11-2 to TRBJ2-2; 9 bases agree with TRBD1. The germline gives CDR1 SGHAT, CDR2 FQNNGV. With 5 bases clipped from V and 1 base from J, the junction kept 5 bases outside the gene matches. The CDR3 length is 16 residues. The CDR3 coding sequence is TGTGCCAGCAGCCCCCCGGGACAGGGGAACACCGGGGAGCTGTTTTTT. Its translation: CASSPPGQGNTGELFF.

V gene TRBV7-6 combines with J gene TRBJ2-1; D ambiguous. V shed 1 base and J shed 3 bases, with 7 bases lying between them. This CDR3 is 14 amino acids long. Germline V CDR1 and CDR2: SGHVS, FNYEAQ. The CDR3 coding sequence is TGTGCCAGCAGCTTAGGTGGCTACTACAATGAGCAGTTCTTC. Protein product: CASSLGGYYNEQFF. Complete variable domain (other parts from reference TRBV7-6 and TRBJ2-1): GAGVSQSPRYKVTKRGQDVALRCDPISGHVSLYWYRQALGQGPEFLTYFNYEAQQDKSGLPNDRFSAERPEGSISTLTIQRTEQRDSAMYRCASSLGGYYNEQFFGPGTRLTVL.

The gene calls are TRBV19 and TRBJ1-3; D is unclear. The CDR3 spans 15 residues. Germline V CDR1 and CDR2: LNHDA, SQIVND (reference sequence). Trimming shortened V by 4 bases and J by 3 bases, and 13 bases separated the two germline ends. The CDR3 DNA is TGTGCCAGTAGTAGCCCAACCACCCGTGGAAACACCATATATTTT. Encoded protein: CASSSPTTRGNTIYF.

The chain is built from TRBV28 and TRBJ1-1; D is undetermined. Germline CDR1 MDHEN, CDR2 SYDVKM. Between the trimmed V and J ends, which lost 6 bases and 5 bases, there was a span of 19 bases. The CDR3 is 15 residues long. This CDR3 is CASRPPLGEGTEAFF. In nucleotides, the CDR3 is TGTGCCAGCAGACCCCCCCTCGGGGAAGGAACTGAAGCTTTCTTT.

The chain joins TRBV6-2 or TRBV6-3 to TRBJ2-2; 11 nucleotides agree with TRBD2. The length of the CDR3 is 16 residues. Unmatched junction bases numbered 10, after V lost 6 bases and J lost 7 bases. The germline CDR1 and CDR2 sequences are MNHEY and SVGEGT. The CDR3 DNA sequence: TGTGCCAGCAGCCCCGGAACTAGCGGGGGAGGCGGGGAGCTGTTTTTT. Its translation is CASSPGTSGGGGELFF.